These T cell receptor beta chains were read from a single sample in a study of blood T cell repertoires in COVID-19. Libraries were prepared by immunoSEQ multiplex PCR; TCRdb keeps only in-frame clonotypes and omits some of them. This table holds roughly 90,000 clones, roughly 87% found once. Sequencing was done on a sample of peripheral blood. The receptor source for this set is a woman older than 75 with active COVID-19. CDR3s include the opening cysteine and the closing phenylalanine or tryptophan. D genes are given only for firm matches. Clone size is given for some rows only: seen once, a few or many times, or a class if the clone is expanded.

V gene	clone size	J gene	D gene	CDR3 protein	CDR3 DNA
TRBV2	.	TRBJ2-6	.	CASSKNGAPGLVVLTF	TGTGCCAGCAGTAAAAACGGTGCACCTGGCCTAGTAGTCCTGACTTTC
TRBV7-9	few	TRBJ2-3	.	CASGQTVWGDTQYF	TGTGCCAGCGGACAGACGGTTTGGGGAGATACGCAGTATTTT
TRBV29-1	.	TRBJ2-7	.	CSVVGGSGGYEQYF	TGCAGCGTTGTGGGGGGAAGCGGAGGCTACGAGCAGTACTTC
TRBV5-1	few	TRBJ1-1	TRBD1	CASSSGQGGRTEAFF	TGCGCCAGCAGCTCGGGACAGGGAGGGCGGACTGAAGCTTTCTTT
TRBV11-2	.	TRBJ2-2	.	CASSPGHSNTGELFF	TGTGCCAGCAGCCCGGGACATTCTAACACCGGGGAGCTGTTTTTT
TRBV3-1/TRBV3-2	.	TRBJ2-7	.	CASSQDPSLSYEQYF	TGTGCCAGCAGCCAAGATCCTAGCTTGTCCTACGAGCAGTACTTC
TRBV11-2	.	TRBJ1-1	.	CASRATLEAFF	TGTGCCAGCAGAGCGACGTTAGAAGCTTTCTTT
TRBV21-1	.	TRBJ2-1	.	CASGGRANEQFF	TGTGCCAGCGGCGGGAGAGCGAATGAGCAGTTCTTC
TRBV6-5	.	TRBJ2-7	TRBD2	CASSYYGGYEQYF	TGTGCCAGCAGTTACTACGGGGGGTACGAGCAGTACTTC
TRBV28	once	TRBJ2-5	.	CASSLTIQETQYF	TGTGCCAGCAGTTTGACAATCCAAGAGACCCAGTACTTC
TRBV7-8	.	TRBJ2-7	TRBD1	CASSSGQGAWEQYF	TGTGCCAGCAGCTCGGGACAGGGGGCGTGGGAGCAGTACTTC
TRBV2	.	TRBJ1-2	TRBD1	CASSEEGAGYTF	TGTGCCAGCAGTGAAGAGGGGGCTGGCTACACCTTC
TRBV5-6	.	TRBJ2-7	TRBD2	CASSLALTSGSYEQYF	TGTGCCAGCAGCTTGGCTCTGACTAGCGGGAGCTACGAGCAGTACTTC
TRBV19	once	TRBJ2-3	.	CASSTHREGDTQYF	TGTGCCAGTAGTACTCACAGGGAGGGCGATACGCAGTATTTT
TRBV11-2	few	TRBJ1-6	.	CASNQYNSPLHF	TGTGCCAGCAACCAGTATAATTCACCCCTCCACTTT
TRBV13	.	TRBJ1-1	.	CASSLYKNTEAFF	TGTGCCAGCAGCTTATATAAGAACACTGAAGCTTTCTTT
TRBV4-3	few	TRBJ2-1	.	CASSQEASYNEQFF	TGCGCCAGCAGCCAAGAGGCTAGCTACAATGAGCAGTTCTTC
TRBV5-4	.	TRBJ2-5	TRBD1	CASSLVAGGRQETQYF	TGTGCCAGCAGCTTGGTGGCAGGGGGTAGGCAAGAGACCCAGTACTTC
TRBV5-6	.	TRBJ2-3	.	CASSLAGVRTQYF	TGTGCCAGCAGCTTGGCCGGGGTTAGAACGCAGTATTTT
TRBV4-2	.	TRBJ2-7	.	CASSQSSPSGSYEQYF	TGTGCCAGCAGCCAATCCTCCCCCTCGGGGTCCTACGAGCAGTACTTC
TRBV7-2	.	TRBJ2-7	TRBD2	CASSLRTGGQYF	TGTGCCAGCAGCTTACGGACGGGAGGGCAGTACTTC
TRBV5-1	.	TRBJ2-2	TRBD2	CASSPGSSGRASGELFF	TGCGCCAGCAGCCCGGGATCTAGCGGGAGGGCAAGCGGGGAGCTGTTTTTT
TRBV7-9	once	TRBJ2-7	TRBD1	CASSSGTGRYEQYF	TGTGCCAGCAGCTCCGGGACAGGCCGCTACGAGCAGTACTTC
TRBV11-3	.	TRBJ2-5	TRBD2	CASSLGGLEGETQYF	TGTGCCAGCAGCTTAGGTGGACTAGAGGGAGAGACCCAGTACTTC
TRBV24-1	once	TRBJ1-4	TRBD1	CATSDGQGANEKLFF	TGTGCCACCAGTGATGGACAGGGGGCTAATGAAAAACTGTTTTTT
TRBV5-4	.	TRBJ2-7	TRBD1	CASSLERTGENEQYF	TGTGCCAGCAGCTTGGAAAGGACAGGGGAGAACGAGCAGTACTTC
TRBV6-2/TRBV6-3	.	TRBJ2-5	TRBD2	CASSYSRGRARETQYF	TGTGCCAGCAGTTACTCGCGCGGGAGGGCCCGAGAGACCCAGTACTTC
TRBV28	.	TRBJ2-7	.	CASSPHRDRGGEQYF	TGTGCCAGCAGTCCCCACAGGGATCGGGGTGGGGAGCAGTACTTC
TRBV7-9	.	TRBJ2-1	TRBD2	CASSVPPAGGVYNEQFF	TGTGCCAGCAGCGTCCCCCCCGCGGGAGGGGTGTACAATGAGCAGTTCTTC
TRBV28	.	TRBJ2-1	.	CASSPADFSYNEQFF	TGTGCCAGCAGTCCCGCGGACTTCTCCTACAATGAGCAGTTCTTC
TRBV11-2	.	TRBJ2-5	TRBD2	CASSRGTSGSGQGETQYF	TGTGCCAGCAGCCGCGGGACTAGCGGGAGCGGCCAGGGGGAGACCCAGTACTTC
TRBV12-3/TRBV12-4	once	TRBJ2-5	TRBD2	CASRLREVGTQYF	TGTGCCAGCAGGTTGCGGGAGGTGGGGACCCAGTACTTC
TRBV19	.	TRBJ2-2	TRBD2	CASSAGGAGTGELFF	TGTGCCAGTAGTGCGGGGGGCGCCGGCACCGGGGAGCTGTTTTTT
TRBV5-1	.	TRBJ2-3	TRBD2	CASRSSGRGYF	TGCGCCAGCCGGTCTAGCGGGAGAGGGTATTTT